Sequencing of this T cell receptor (beta chain) was carried out in a study of Graves' ophthalmopathy and Graves' hyperthyroidism. Uncontrolled infections, other autoimmune diseases, pregnancy or lactation barred patients from enrollment. Clinicians made diagnoses from clinical symptoms, serum thyroxine, TRAb, thyroid ultrasound and orbital computed tomography. RNA served as the template for amplifying TCR beta CDR3 regions. RT-PCR was first run with HTBI primers, then multiplex PCR in a second round. TCRdb re-analysed the multiplex PCR reads in MiXCR, keeping a single row per CDR3 protein. The sample contains 1 million to 1.3 million distinct CDR3 sequences, less than 45% of which appear only once. J gave up 6 bases and V 5 bases, and 7 bases lay outside the gene matches. Germline loops: CDR1 SGHTA, CDR2 FQGNSA. There are 14 residues in the CDR3.

The origin of this receptor is an adult man with Graves' hyperthyroidism. Source material: peripheral blood or thyroid tissue (not recorded which). The chain recombines TRBV7-2 with TRBJ2-4; 7 positions match TRBD2. The CDR3 spells CASSPIAGLNIQYF. Here the CDR3 DNA reads TGTGCCAGCAGCCCAATAGCGGGCCTAAACATTCAGTACTTC.